The rows below give T cell receptor beta chains drawn from one sample of a study of cytomegalovirus exposure and HLA in healthy donors. Libraries were prepared by immunoSEQ multiplex PCR; TCRdb keeps only in-frame clonotypes and omits some of them. This sample has some 210,000 clones, with more than 75% found just once. Sequencing used PBMCs. The receptors were gathered from a woman aged 18-35 years in good health and CMV-seropositive. Both conserved end residues are part of each CDR3. D genes are given only for firm matches. Clone size is not always given. Where it is, it says once, few, many or a class for expanded clones.

>TRBV7-8|.|TRBJ2-3|TRBD2|16
CASSSRTSGGTDTQYF
TGTGCCAGCAGCTCGCGGACTAGCGGGGGCACAGATACGCAGTATTTT
>TRBV19|.|TRBJ2-7|TRBD2|15
CASSIVGGRGYEQYF
TGTGCCAGTAGTATAGTAGGCGGGAGAGGATACGAGCAGTACTTC
>TRBV5-8|.|TRBJ2-1|.|13
CASSLRGSAEQFF
TGTGCCAGCAGCTTGAGAGGGTCAGCTGAGCAGTTCTTC
>TRBV28|.|TRBJ1-5|TRBD1|16
CASSYPDRVRGQPQHF
TGTGCCAGCAGTTATCCGGACAGGGTACGGGGTCAGCCCCAGCATTTT
>TRBV6-6|.|TRBJ2-7|TRBD1|14
CASSSTGGAYEQYF
TGTGCCAGCAGTTCCACAGGGGGAGCCTACGAGCAGTACTTC
>TRBV6-1|.|TRBJ2-7|TRBD2|15
CASSEEVAGVNEQYF
TGTGCCAGCAGTGAAGAGGTAGCGGGAGTGAACGAGCAGTACTTC
>TRBV28|.|TRBJ1-2|.|15
CASSLYRDSNYGYTF
TGTGCCAGCAGTTTGTACAGGGATTCTAACTATGGCTACACCTTC
>TRBV19|.|TRBJ1-2|TRBD1|14
CASSIQTGNYGYTF
TGTGCCAGTAGTATCCAGACAGGGAACTATGGCTACACCTTC
>TRBV2|.|TRBJ1-2|.|12
CASSQGREGYTF
TGTGCCAGCAGCCAGGGGAGGGAGGGCTACACCTTC
>TRBV5-1|.|TRBJ2-7|TRBD1|15
CASSLNGQGSQEQYF
TGCGCCAGCAGCTTGAACGGACAGGGATCCCAAGAGCAGTACTTC
>TRBV5-6|.|TRBJ2-7|.|14
CASSLAGWLYEQYF
TGTGCCAGCAGCTTGGCGGGATGGCTCTACGAGCAGTACTTC
>TRBV7-3|.|TRBJ2-1|TRBD2|14
CASSPPGGGNEQFF
TGTGCCAGCAGCCCGCCGGGAGGTGGGAATGAGCAGTTCTTC
>TRBV15|.|TRBJ1-5|TRBD1|18
CATSRDFVGQGEDQPQHF
TGTGCCACCAGCAGAGATTTTGTAGGACAGGGTGAAGATCAGCCCCAGCATTTT
>TRBV4-2|few|TRBJ1-1|.|15
CASSPLWGGNTEAFF
TGTGCCAGCAGCCCTCTTTGGGGAGGGAACACTGAAGCTTTCTTT
>TRBV7-9|.|TRBJ2-6|TRBD1|17
CASKPGQGAGGANVLTF
TGTGCCAGCAAACCCGGACAGGGGGCGGGCGGGGCCAACGTCCTGACTTTC
>TRBV7-8|.|TRBJ2-7|.|16
CASSPRGTETSYEQYF
TGTGCCAGCAGCCCCCGGGGGACAGAAACTTCCTACGAGCAGTACTTC
>TRBV6-6|few|TRBJ1-5|.|14
CASSYEGGNQPQHF
TGTGCCAGCAGTTACGAGGGGGGCAATCAGCCCCAGCATTTT
>TRBV6-6|.|TRBJ1-2|.|15
CASRRTAQDNGGYTF
TGTGCCAGCAGGAGAACTGCACAGGACAATGGCGGCTACACCTTC
>TRBV2|few|TRBJ1-1|.|14
CASSVRQGYTEAFF
TGTGCCAGCAGTGTGCGGCAGGGGTACACTGAAGCTTTCTTT
>TRBV2|once|TRBJ2-1|.|11
CASGSPNEQFF
TGTGCCAGCGGCAGTCCCAATGAGCAGTTCTTC
>TRBV6-1|.|TRBJ2-7|.|12
CAIRQGGYEQYF
TGTGCCATACGCCAGGGGGGCTACGAGCAGTACTTC
>TRBV9|once|TRBJ2-7|.|17
CASSVGNVAALPYEQYF
TGTGCCAGCAGCGTAGGAAATGTAGCGGCTCTACCCTACGAGCAGTACTTC
>TRBV7-9|.|TRBJ2-1|TRBD2|14
CASSPSGRTYEQFF
TGTGCCAGCAGCCCTAGCGGGAGGACCTATGAGCAGTTCTTC
>TRBV28|.|TRBJ2-7|.|12
CASSWTIFEQYF
TGTGCCAGCAGCTGGACTATATTCGAGCAGTACTTC
>TRBV27|.|TRBJ2-1|.|16
CASSLTGHGVTNEQFF
TGTGCCAGCAGTCTGACAGGCCATGGGGTAACCAATGAGCAGTTCTTC
>TRBV7-2|.|TRBJ2-7|TRBD2|15
CASSLRLAGDYEQYF
TGTGCCAGCAGCTTACGGCTAGCGGGGGACTACGAGCAGTACTTC
>TRBV28|.|TRBJ1-5|.|14
CASSFPGSNQPQHF
TGTGCCAGCAGTTTCCCAGGGAGCAATCAGCCCCAGCATTTT
>TRBV27|.|TRBJ1-2|.|17
CASSFNSGRGEMDGYTF
TGTGCCAGCAGTTTCAACTCTGGGAGGGGTGAGATGGATGGCTACACCTTC
>TRBV27|.|TRBJ2-5|TRBD2|14
CASSPTSGGETQYF
TGTGCCAGCAGTCCGACTAGCGGGGGGGAGACCCAGTACTTC
>TRBV29-1|.|TRBJ1-2|.|12
CSVASPQGYYTF
TGCAGCGTTGCGAGCCCCCAGGGCTACTACACCTTC
>TRBV5-5|.|TRBJ1-2|.|14
CASSSWGQVTGYTF
TGTGCCAGCAGCTCCTGGGGGCAGGTGACTGGCTACACCTTC
>TRBV7-2|.|TRBJ1-2|.|15
CASSLLLRRGYGYTF
TGTGCCAGCAGCTTACTATTGAGGCGCGGCTATGGCTACACCTTC
>TRBV2|.|TRBJ1-5|.|13
CATKDKPNQPQHF
TGTGCCACAAAGGACAAACCCAATCAGCCCCAGCATTTT
>TRBV7-2|.|TRBJ1-2|TRBD1|14
CASSFADREYGYTF
TGTGCCAGCAGCTTCGCGGACAGGGAGTATGGCTACACCTTC
>TRBV11-3|.|TRBJ2-7|.|13
CASSLRDGYEQYF
TGTGCCAGCAGCTTGCGGGACGGCTACGAGCAGTACTTC
>TRBV6-9|.|TRBJ2-7|TRBD2|17
CASEPGLAGVGSYEQYF
TGTGCCAGTGAGCCGGGACTAGCGGGAGTAGGGTCCTACGAGCAGTACTTC
>TRBV7-8|.|TRBJ1-3|.|14
CASSFGGSGNTIYF
TGTGCCAGCAGCTTTGGAGGATCTGGAAACACCATATATTTT
>TRBV28|.|TRBJ1-3|.|14
CASSLSGTGNTIYF
TGTGCCAGCTCGTTGTCGGGGACTGGAAACACCATATATTTT